This is a list of T cell receptor beta chains from one sample in a study of human T cells and chemical hapten exposure. TCRdb processed the RACE reads anew with MiXCR; each CDR3 protein has one entry. The sample has around 250,000 distinct CDR3 sequences, approximately 8.4% seen once. Sequences were derived from whole blood, sampled in connection with sensitization to the hapten diphenylcyclopropenone (DPC). The receptors stem from a woman between 40 and 50 years old with alopecia areata. Some clones in this sample may be carry-over from other donors' samples. CDR3s include the opening cysteine and the closing phenylalanine or tryptophan. A D gene is named only where the DNA matches it firmly. Rows may omit the clone size; those that give it use once, few, many or a size class.

>NA|TRBV7-9|TRBJ1-2|NA
CASSLAGRASGYTF
TGTGCCAGCAGCTTAGCGGGCAGGGCAAGTGGCTACACCTTC
>TRBD2|TRBV6-1|TRBJ2-3|NA
CASSSRVSGTSNYF
TGTGCCAGCAGTTCTCGGGTGTCCGGGACTAGCAACTATTTT
>NA|TRBV30|TRBJ1-1|once
CAWTLLGTTEAFF
TGTGCCTGGACCCTACTGGGTACCACTGAAGCTTTCTTT
>NA|TRBV20-1|TRBJ1-4|many
CSAYPNSIKKLFF
TGCAGTGCTTACCCAAACTCGATTAAAAAACTGTTTTTT
>TRBD1|TRBV27|TRBJ2-1|many
CASSLLTGDTNEQFF
TGTGCCAGCAGTCTCCTGACAGGGGACACGAATGAGCAGTTCTTC
>NA|TRBV4-1|TRBJ2-3|few
CASSPGTLPITDTQYF
TGCGCCAGCAGCCCGGGGACCCTCCCAATAACAGATACGCAGTATTTT
>NA|TRBV2|TRBJ2-3|few
CASSEWDTARYF
TGTGCCAGCAGCGAATGGGACACCGCACGGTATTTT
>TRBD2|TRBV28|TRBJ2-4|NA
CASSFVTSGGVAKNIQYF
TGTGCCAGCAGTTTTGTGACTAGCGGGGGAGTAGCCAAAAACATTCAGTACTTC
>NA|TRBV10-3|TRBJ2-2|few
CAIGEAATLTGELFF
TGTGCCATCGGGGAAGCGGCCACGCTCACCGGGGAGCTGTTTTTT
>TRBD2|TRBV6-2/TRBV6-3|TRBJ2-1|few
CASSKTSGQYNEQFF
TGTGCCAGCAGTAAGACTAGCGGACAATACAATGAGCAGTTCTTC
>NA|TRBV7-2|TRBJ2-2|few
CASSLGYNTGELFF
TGTGCCAGCAGCTTAGGCTATAACACCGGGGAGCTGTTTTTT
>TRBD1|TRBV18|TRBJ1-5|few
CASSTSGGSNQPQHF
TGTGCCAGCTCAACGTCAGGGGGTAGCAATCAGCCCCAGCATTTT
>NA|TRBV9|TRBJ2-7|many
CASSTLSSAGRSEQYF
TGTGCCAGCAGCACTCTTTCTAGCGCCGGCAGGTCGGAGCAGTACTTC
>TRBD1|TRBV7-9|TRBJ1-1|NA
CASSRGGLNTEAFF
TGTGCCAGCAGTCGAGGGGGCTTGAACACTGAAGCTTTCTTT
>NA|TRBV3-1|TRBJ2-5|NA
CASSPVEETQYF
TGTGCCAGCAGCCCCGTGGAGGAGACCCAGTACTTC
>TRBD2|TRBV7-9|TRBJ2-1|many
CASSLVSGGSYNEQFF
TGTGCCAGCAGCTTAGTTAGCGGGGGCTCCTACAATGAGCAGTTCTTC
>TRBD2|TRBV5-5|TRBJ2-3|few
CASSMGLVTDTQYF
TGTGCCAGCAGCATGGGACTAGTGACAGATACGCAGTATTTT
>NA|TRBV2|TRBJ2-3|many
CASSARVPDTQYF
TGTGCCAGCAGTGCGCGGGTACCAGATACGCAGTATTTT
>NA|TRBV27|TRBJ2-5|many
CASSQDYWRQETQYF
TGTGCCAGCAGTCAAGACTACTGGCGTCAAGAGACCCAGTACTTC
>NA|TRBV7-2|TRBJ2-1|many
CASSLAADGQFF
TGTGCCAGCAGCTTAGCGGCAGATGGGCAGTTCTTC
>TRBD1|TRBV27|TRBJ2-6|many
CASTPGQGSRRLSGANVLTF
TGTGCCAGCACACCGGGACAGGGGTCCCGCCGGCTGTCGGGGGCCAACGTCCTGACTTTC
>NA|TRBV7-2|TRBJ2-5|NA
CASSLMDGQETQYF
TGTGCCAGCAGCCTGATGGACGGACAAGAGACCCAGTACTTC
>NA|TRBV18|TRBJ1-1|many
CASSLGEDTEAFF
TGTGCCAGCTCCCTTGGCGAGGACACTGAAGCTTTCTTT
>NA|TRBV6-5|TRBJ2-1|many
CASSLARDPPANEQFF
TGTGCCAGCAGCTTGGCCCGGGACCCGCCCGCCAATGAGCAGTTCTTC
>TRBD1|TRBV15|TRBJ1-4|NA
CATSKTGGATTNEKLFF
TGTGCCACCAGCAAGACAGGGGGCGCGACAACTAATGAAAAACTGTTTTTT
>NA|TRBV10-3|TRBJ2-7|many
CAGSTSYEQYF
TGTGCGGGGTCTACCTCCTACGAGCAGTACTTC
>NA|TRBV2|TRBJ1-3|NA
CASNIQGGGNTIYF
TGTGCCAGCAACATACAGGGTGGTGGAAACACCATATATTTT
>NA|TRBV12-3/TRBV12-4|TRBJ2-1|few
CASSLFAKNNEQFF
TGTGCCAGCAGTTTATTCGCCAAGAACAATGAGCAGTTCTTC
>NA|TRBV4-3|TRBJ1-1|many
CASSQDYSLGRGTEAFF
TGCGCCAGCAGCCAAGATTATTCATTGGGAAGGGGCACTGAAGCTTTCTTT
>TRBD1|TRBV6-6|TRBJ2-4|few
CASSFRDSKNIQYF
TGTGCCAGCAGTTTCCGGGACAGCAAAAACATTCAGTACTTC
>NA|TRBV6-6|TRBJ2-5|few
CASSRLLVGETQYF
TGTGCCAGCAGTAGACTACTAGTTGGGGAGACCCAGTACTTC
>TRBD2|TRBV20-1|TRBJ2-1|many
CSAPRRGDPGGNEQFF
TGCAGTGCTCCCCGTAGAGGGGACCCGGGGGGCAATGAGCAGTTCTTC
>NA|TRBV7-8|TRBJ1-1|many
CASSLRVTEAFF
TGTGCCAGCAGCTTAAGGGTCACTGAAGCTTTCTTT
>NA|TRBV29-1|TRBJ2-3|few
CSVAGVLDTQYF
TGCAGCGTTGCGGGGGTCTTAGATACGCAGTATTTT
>TRBD1|TRBV12-3/TRBV12-4|TRBJ2-2|many
CASSFRQGTGELFF
TGTGCCAGCAGTTTCAGACAGGGGACCGGGGAGCTGTTTTTT
>NA|TRBV3-1|TRBJ2-5|NA
CASSRGTERPWETQYF
TGTGCCAGCAGCCGGGGGACCGAACGACCTTGGGAGACCCAGTACTTC
>NA|TRBV21-1|TRBJ2-5|NA
CAAGQGRTQYF
TGTGCCGCCGGGCAGGGGAGGACCCAGTACTTC
>TRBD1|TRBV6-6|TRBJ1-5|few
CASTTGANQPQHF
TGTGCCAGCACTACAGGGGCCAATCAGCCCCAGCATTTT
>NA|TRBV21-1|TRBJ2-3|few
CASSSPSGRDCTDTQYF
TGTGCCAGCAGCAGCCCTTCGGGCAGGGACTGCACAGATACGCAGTATTTT
>TRBD2|TRBV5-1|TRBJ2-1|NA
CASSKGLADYNEQFF
TGCGCCAGCAGCAAAGGACTAGCGGACTACAATGAGCAGTTCTTC
>NA|TRBV27|TRBJ2-7|few
CASSSGSGGREQYF
TGTGCCAGCAGCTCGGGCTCCGGGGGGCGCGAGCAGTACTTC
>NA|TRBV29-1|TRBJ1-5|few
CSVGEVGQPQHF
TGCAGCGTTGGAGAGGTGGGCCAGCCCCAGCATTTT
>NA|TRBV20-1|TRBJ2-1|NA
CSMIDRLEIGQFF
TGCAGTATGATAGACCGACTAGAAATAGGGCAGTTCTTC
>NA|TRBV4-3|TRBJ2-7|NA
CASSQHPGTPAYEQYF
TGCGCCAGCAGCCAACACCCCGGGACTCCCGCCTACGAGCAGTACTTC
>TRBD2|TRBV5-5|TRBJ2-5|few
CASSLTSGHQETQYF
TGTGCCAGCAGCTTGACTAGCGGCCACCAAGAGACCCAGTACTTC
>TRBD2|TRBV6-5|TRBJ2-7|few
CASSPSSGRNVEQYF
TGTGCCAGCAGTCCCTCTAGCGGGAGAAACGTCGAGCAGTACTTC
>TRBD2|TRBV6-2/TRBV6-3|TRBJ2-1|NA
CASSAGGYTSGSWNNEQFF
TGTGCCAGCAGTGCGGGTGGGTATACGAGCGGGAGCTGGAACAATGAGCAGTTCTTC